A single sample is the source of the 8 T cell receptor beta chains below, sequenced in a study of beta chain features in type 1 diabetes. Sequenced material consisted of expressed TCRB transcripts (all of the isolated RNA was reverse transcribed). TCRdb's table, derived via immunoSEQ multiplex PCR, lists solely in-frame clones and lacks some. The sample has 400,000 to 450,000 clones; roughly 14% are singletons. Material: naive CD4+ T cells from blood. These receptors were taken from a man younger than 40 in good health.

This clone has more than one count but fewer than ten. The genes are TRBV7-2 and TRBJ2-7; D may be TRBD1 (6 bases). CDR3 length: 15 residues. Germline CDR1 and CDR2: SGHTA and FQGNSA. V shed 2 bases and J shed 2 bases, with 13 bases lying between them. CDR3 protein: CASSLYRQGTYEQYF. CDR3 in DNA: TGTGCCAGCAGCTTATATCGGCAGGGGACCTACGAGCAGTACTTC.

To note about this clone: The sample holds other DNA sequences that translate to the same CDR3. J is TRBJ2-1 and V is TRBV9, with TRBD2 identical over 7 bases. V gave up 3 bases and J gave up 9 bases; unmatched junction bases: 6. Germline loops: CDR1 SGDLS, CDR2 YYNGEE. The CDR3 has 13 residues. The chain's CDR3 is CASSGTLAGEQFF. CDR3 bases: TGTGCCAGCAGCGGGACCTTAGCGGGTGAGCAGTTCTTC.

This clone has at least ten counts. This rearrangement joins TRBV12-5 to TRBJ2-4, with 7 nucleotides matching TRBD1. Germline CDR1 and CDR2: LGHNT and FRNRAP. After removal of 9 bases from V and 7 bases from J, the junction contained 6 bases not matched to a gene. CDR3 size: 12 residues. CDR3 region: CARTGQANIQYF. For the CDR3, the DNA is TGTGCTAGAACAGGACAGGCTAACATTCAGTACTTC.

As DNA, the CDR3 is TGTGCCAGCAGCTTACGTTTCAGGGAGGAGACCCAGTACTTC. Protein: CASSLRFREETQYF. The chain is built from TRBV11-2 and TRBJ2-5, with D perhaps TRBD1 or TRBD2 (5 bases each). CDR1 is SGHAT, CDR2 FQNNGV, per germline. CDR3 length: 14 residues. With 2 bases removed from V and 5 bases from J, the gap between germline ends came to 12 bases. The full variable domain, completed using reference TRBV11-2 and TRBJ2-5, is EAGVAQSPRYKIIEKRQSVAFWCNPISGHATLYWYQQILGQGPKLLIQFQNNGVVDDSQLPKDRFSAERLKGVDSTLKIQPAKLEDSAVYLCASSLRFREETQYFGPGTRLLVL.

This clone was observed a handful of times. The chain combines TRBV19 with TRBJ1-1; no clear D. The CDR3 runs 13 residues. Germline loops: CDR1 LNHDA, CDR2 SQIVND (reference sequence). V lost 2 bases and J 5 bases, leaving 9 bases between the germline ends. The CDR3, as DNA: TGTGCCAGTAGTATATGGGTCAAGACTGAAGCTTTCTTT. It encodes CASSIWVKTEAFF.

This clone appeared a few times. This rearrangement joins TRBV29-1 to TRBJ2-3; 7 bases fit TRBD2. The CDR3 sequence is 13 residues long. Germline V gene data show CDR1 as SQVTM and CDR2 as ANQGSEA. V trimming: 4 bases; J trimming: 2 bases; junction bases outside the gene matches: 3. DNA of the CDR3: TGCAGCGTTGGTACTAGCGCCACAGATACGCAGTATTTT. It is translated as CSVGTSATDTQYF.

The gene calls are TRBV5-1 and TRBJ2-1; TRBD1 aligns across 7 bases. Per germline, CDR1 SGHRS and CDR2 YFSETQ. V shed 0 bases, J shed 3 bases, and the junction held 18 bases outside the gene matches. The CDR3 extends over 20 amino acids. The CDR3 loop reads CASSLASGGVSRLVYNEQFF. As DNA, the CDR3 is TGCGCCAGCAGCTTGGCTTCAGGGGGTGTAAGTCGACTCGTCTACAATGAGCAGTTCTTC.

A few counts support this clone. The CDR3 loop reads CASSQDLRDNYGYTF. The CDR3 DNA is TGCGCCAGCAGCCAAGATCTGAGGGATAACTATGGCTACACCTTC. The chain joins TRBV4-3 to TRBJ1-2; no definite D call. V was clipped by 0 bases and J by 1 base, with 9 bases between them. This CDR3 region has 15 residues. Germline lookup yields CDR1 LGHNA and CDR2 YSLEER.